This T cell receptor (beta chain) was identified during a study of blood T cells in healthy people across ages. The sample, approximately 10 milliliters of peripheral blood, was drawn from each donor. The total RNA that was extracted per sample amounted to at least 5 micrograms. Primers used in a second PCR of about 7 to 11 cycles were a sample-barcoded 5' primer and a J-beta primer mix. TCRdb re-analysed the 5' RACE reads in MiXCR, keeping a single row per CDR3 protein. The sample lists about 1,800,000 distinct CDR3 sequences, approximately 28% occurring once. The germline gives CDR1 MNHEY, CDR2 SVGAGI. The CDR3 has 14 residues. Trimming took 4 bases from V and 8 from J, leaving 14 bases between them.

This chain links TRBV6-5 with TRBJ1-4; D is possibly TRBD1 (5 bases). Input material: blood. The receptor was isolated from a woman in her thirties in good health. CDR3 residues: CASSSRGWGEKLFF. For the CDR3, the DNA is TGTGCCAGCAGTTCGAGGGGTTGGGGCGAAAAACTGTTTTTT.